The rows below give T cell receptor beta chains drawn from one sample of a study of T cell responses to AZD1222 COVID-19 vaccine. Profiling relied on immunoSEQ multiplex PCR, and the TCRdb table lists in-frame clones only, not all of them. The sample contains about 82,000 clones, 85% to 90% of which appear only once. This specimen consisted of peripheral blood, obtained on day 0 of AZD1222 vaccination. Receptors originate from an adult in good health. CDR3s include the opening cysteine and the closing phenylalanine or tryptophan. The D gene is left open where the match is weak. For some rows the clone size is stated as once, few or many, or as a class when expanded; others skip it.

J gene	clone size	D gene	V gene	CDR3 DNA	CDR3 protein
TRBJ1-5	-	-	TRBV3-1/TRBV3-2	TGTGCCAGCAGACGCGGGACGGGTAGCAATCAGCCCCAGCATTTT	CASRRGTGSNQPQHF
TRBJ1-1	-	-	TRBV6-5	TGTGCCAGCATGATAGTGGATGGGACTGAAGCTTTCTTT	CASMIVDGTEAFF
TRBJ1-4	-	-	TRBV6-1	TGTGCCAGCAGTGAAAGGGCGGCTAAGGCAACTAATGAAAAACTGTTTTTT	CASSERAAKATNEKLFF
TRBJ1-2	-	-	TRBV4-1	TGCGCCAGCAGCCAAGTAGAAACTGTCGCGGGCTATGGCTACACCTTC	CASSQVETVAGYGYTF
TRBJ1-1	-	-	TRBV7-9	TGTGCCAGCAGCCCCACCGGTTCTAACACTGAAGCTTTCTTT	CASSPTGSNTEAFF
TRBJ2-3	-	-	TRBV5-5	TGTGCCAGCACCCCCATCGAGACGATCACAGATACGCAGTATTTT	CASTPIETITDTQYF
TRBJ1-5	-	-	TRBV18	TGTGCCAGCTCACCCAAAGGGGGACAGCCCCAGCATTTT	CASSPKGGQPQHF
TRBJ1-2	-	-	TRBV24-1	TGTGCCACCAGTGACCCCTCTGGGGGACCATCCGATGGCTACACCTTC	CATSDPSGGPSDGYTF
TRBJ2-2	few	TRBD1	TRBV6-4	TGTGCCAGCAGAAAACAGGGGGACACCGGGGAGCTGTTTTTT	CASRKQGDTGELFF
TRBJ2-5	-	-	TRBV5-4	TGTGCCAGCAGCTTGGGTGGCGGGGGCATAGAGACCCAGTACTTC	CASSLGGGGIETQYF
TRBJ1-5	-	-	TRBV7-9	TGTGCCAGCAGCTTAACAGGGAGCTATAGCAATCAGCCCCAGCATTTT	CASSLTGSYSNQPQHF
TRBJ2-1	-	TRBD2	TRBV4-3	TGCGCCAGCAGCCAAGGGGGGACTAGCGGGTACAATGAGCAGTTCTTC	CASSQGGTSGYNEQFF
TRBJ1-2	-	-	TRBV3-1/TRBV3-2	TGTGCCAGCAGCCAAGTAGCGGACTATGGCTACACCTTC	CASSQVADYGYTF
TRBJ2-5	-	-	TRBV12-3/TRBV12-4	TGTGCCAGCAGTTTAAAAGAGACCCAGTACTTC	CASSLKETQYF
TRBJ2-7	-	-	TRBV13	TGTGCCAGCAGCTTAACCTCTTCGGGGGCGGCTTACGAGCAGTACTTC	CASSLTSSGAAYEQYF
TRBJ1-4	-	-	TRBV7-9	TGTGCCACTAACGGGGTGGCGGCTAATGAAAAACTGTTTTTT	CATNGVAANEKLFF
TRBJ1-1	-	-	TRBV28	TGTGCCAGCAGTCGCCCTACTAAACAGACTGAAGCTTTCTTT	CASSRPTKQTEAFF
TRBJ2-1	-	TRBD2	TRBV6-5	TGTGCCAGCAGTTACAGGGCGGGGGGGGAATACAATGAGCAGTTCTTC	CASSYRAGGEYNEQFF
TRBJ2-3	-	-	TRBV7-3	TGTGCCAGCAGCTCCGACCCTCCTGATACGCAGTATTTT	CASSSDPPDTQYF
TRBJ2-1	-	TRBD1	TRBV5-1	TGCGCCAGCAGCTCATCGGACAGGGTCCGCTCCTACAATGAGCAGTTCTTC	CASSSSDRVRSYNEQFF
TRBJ2-2	-	-	TRBV6-5	TGTGCCAGCAGTCCGCCCTCAAACACCGGGGAGCTGTTTTTT	CASSPPSNTGELFF
TRBJ2-7	-	TRBD2	TRBV7-9	TGTGCCAGCAGCTTAGTACTAGCGGGGGGTCACAACGAGCAGTACTTC	CASSLVLAGGHNEQYF
TRBJ2-1	-	TRBD2	TRBV10-3	TGTGCCATCAGATGGGGGCCGGGACTAGCCCTCAATGAGCAGTTCTTC	CAIRWGPGLALNEQFF
TRBJ1-1	-	-	TRBV6-5	TGTGCCAGCAGTCCCCCGGGGGCGAGGAACACTGAAGCTTTCTTT	CASSPPGARNTEAFF
TRBJ1-2	-	-	TRBV3-1/TRBV3-2	TGTGCCAGCAGCCAAGATGCTCAGGGAGACAACTATGGCTACACCTTC	CASSQDAQGDNYGYTF
TRBJ2-7	-	-	TRBV11-3	TGTGCCAGCAGCCGCGACCGCGAGCAGTACTTC	CASSRDREQYF
TRBJ1-2	-	-	TRBV7-9	TGTGCCAGCAGCTTAGAGGGGTATGGCTACACCTTC	CASSLEGYGYTF
TRBJ1-4	-	TRBD1	TRBV4-1	TGCGCCAGCAGCCGATCTCAACCGGGACAGGAGGGTTATGAACTGTTTTTT	CASSRSQPGQEGYELFF
TRBJ1-5	-	-	TRBV28	TGTGCCAGCAGCAAACGGACTTGGGGGAGCAATCAGCCCCAGCATTTT	CASSKRTWGSNQPQHF
TRBJ2-7	-	-	TRBV9	TGTGCCAGCAGCGTAGGTGGGACTCCCTCCTACGAGCAGTACTTC	CASSVGGTPSYEQYF
TRBJ1-2	-	-	TRBV4-1	TGCGCCAGCAGCCAAGGTCCTCTGGGGGCCTGGGGCTATGGCTACACCTTC	CASSQGPLGAWGYGYTF
TRBJ2-1	-	TRBD2	TRBV5-1	TGCGCCAGCAGCCGGACTAGCGGGGAGGTCAATGAGCAGTTCTTC	CASSRTSGEVNEQFF
TRBJ1-2	-	-	TRBV29-1	TGCAGCGTTGAGAGCTGGACACGGCCCGATGGCTACACCTTC	CSVESWTRPDGYTF
TRBJ1-5	-	TRBD1	TRBV18	TGTGCCAGCTCACCGTCCAGGGGGGACAATCAGCCCCAGCATTTT	CASSPSRGDNQPQHF
TRBJ1-3	few	-	TRBV2	TGTGCCAGCAGTTCCGCCTCTTTCACCATATATTTT	CASSSASFTIYF
TRBJ1-1	-	-	TRBV7-9	TGTGCCAGCAGGATGATGAACACTGAAGCTTTCTTT	CASRMMNTEAFF
TRBJ1-3	once	TRBD1	TRBV7-2	TGTGCCAGCAGCGCACAGGGGGCTACAATTGGAAACACCATATATTTT	CASSAQGATIGNTIYF
TRBJ2-5	-	-	TRBV7-8	TGTGCCAGCAGCTTAGTAGGAAGATTTCTAGCATACCAAGAGACCCAGTACTTC	CASSLVGRFLAYQETQYF
TRBJ2-7	once	-	TRBV5-3	TGTGCCAGAAGCTTATTTGAACAGTCCTACGAGCAGTACTTC	CARSLFEQSYEQYF
TRBJ2-7	-	TRBD1	TRBV5-1	TGCGCCAGCAGCTTGGGGCAGGGGGCATCGGGGGAGCAGTACTTC	CASSLGQGASGEQYF
TRBJ2-3	-	-	TRBV27	TGTGCCAGCAGTTTAAGCGGGTACACAGATACGCAGTATTTT	CASSLSGYTDTQYF
TRBJ2-2	-	-	TRBV30	TGTGCCTGGCTACGGGGGCTGAACACCGGGGAGCTGTTTTTT	CAWLRGLNTGELFF
TRBJ1-6	-	-	TRBV11-3	TGTGCCAGCAGCTTAGAGGTCCTTAATTCACCCCTCCACTTT	CASSLEVLNSPLHF
TRBJ1-4	-	-	TRBV19	TGTGCCAGTAGCAGCCCTTCGGACGTCAGCTTTAATGAAAAACTGTTTTTT	CASSSPSDVSFNEKLFF
TRBJ1-5	-	TRBD1	TRBV7-3	TGTGCCAGCAGCCAGGGGGGGAATCAGCCCCAGCATTTT	CASSQGGNQPQHF
TRBJ2-5	-	TRBD2	TRBV5-6	TGTGCCAGCAGCTTGGTGGGGACTAGCGGGGCCCTAACCCAGTACTTC	CASSLVGTSGALTQYF
TRBJ2-1	-	TRBD2	TRBV3-1/TRBV3-2	TGTGCCAGCAGCCAAGATCACACGAGCGGGGGGGCGGATGAGCAGTTCTTC	CASSQDHTSGGADEQFF
TRBJ1-2	few	-	TRBV5-4	TGTGCCAGCAGCCAGGGACCATTAGTTGGCTACACCTTC	CASSQGPLVGYTF
TRBJ1-2	-	TRBD1	TRBV7-2	TGTGCCAGCAGCTTAGTCAGGGGACAGGGTGACGGCTACACCTTC	CASSLVRGQGDGYTF
TRBJ1-3	once	-	TRBV5-8	TGTGCCAGCAGCTTTGCCGTAGGTTCGACTGGAAACACCATATATTTT	CASSFAVGSTGNTIYF
TRBJ1-1	-	TRBD1	TRBV11-3	TGTGCCAGCAGCCCTGGGACAGGCGCGCCTCGGGACACTGAAGCTTTCTTT	CASSPGTGAPRDTEAFF
TRBJ2-2	-	-	TRBV19	TGTGCCAGTAGTATCCTTTTCAAGACAGATTTTAACACCGGGGAGCTGTTTTTT	CASSILFKTDFNTGELFF
TRBJ2-3	-	-	TRBV18	TGTGCCAGCTCACCACCTCCGAGTTCTGATACGCAGTATTTT	CASSPPPSSDTQYF